This passage covers 27 T cell receptor beta chains from one sample sequenced in a study of early T cells in non-severe SARS-CoV-2 infection (dated by TCRdb to the early 2020s). Libraries were prepared through 5' RACE. Data came from a NextSeq 500. The public sequencing data were trimmed at Q25 with fastp and processed into clonotypes with MiXCR by TCRdb, which kept only in-frame beta chains. Records with the same CDR3 protein are collapsed into one entry carrying the most frequent genes and DNA. This sample has some 70,000 distinct CDR3 sequences in its table, and over 4% of those were observed once. The ten largest clonotypes hold just under 5% of the sample. Specimen: whole blood. All receptors come from an adult who was a healthcare worker with PCR-confirmed SARS-CoV-2 infection or an uninfected control (not recorded which).

This clonotype was recorded many times. The genes are TRBV11-2 and TRBJ1-5; D not resolved. Germline lookup yields CDR1 SGHAT and CDR2 FQNNGV. V lost 1 base, J lost 1 base, and 2 bases lay in between. CDR3 length equals 13 residues. The CDR3 sequence is CASSLASNQPQHF. The DNA of the CDR3 is TGTGCCAGCAGCTTAGCGAGCAATCAGCCCCAGCATTTT.

This clonotype occurred many times. The rearrangement uses TRBV3-1 and TRBJ2-2; the D is unclear. There are 16 residues in the CDR3. The V gene lost 1 base and the J gene lost 0 bases, with 9 bases spanning the gap. CDR1 and CDR2 from the germline V gene are LGHDT and YNNKEL (reference sequence). CDR3 in amino acids: CASSQALPSNTGELFF. CDR3 sequence (DNA): TGTGCCAGCAGCCAAGCATTACCCTCGAACACCGGGGAGCTGTTTTTT.

This clonotype has just a few counts. The chain employs TRBV20-1 and TRBJ2-5; 9 nucleotides match TRBD2. V shed 0 bases and J 5 bases; nucleotides not matched to a gene: 7. This CDR3 contains 15 residues. CDR1 and CDR2 from the germline V gene are DFQATT and SNEGSKA (reference sequence). In DNA form, the CDR3 reads TGCAGTGCTAGAGATCTAGCGGGGCAAGTTGAGACCCAGTACTTC. Translated, it gives CSARDLAGQVETQYF.

This clonotype was counted many times. This chain links TRBV5-8 with TRBJ2-5; 10 bases line up with TRBD1. Germline loops: CDR1 SGHTS, CDR2 YDEGEE. J gave up 2 bases and V 1 base, and 2 bases lay outside the gene matches. The length of the CDR3 is 15 residues. The CDR3 loop reads CASSLWTGGQETQYF. The CDR3 coding sequence is TGTGCCAGCAGCTTGTGGACAGGGGGACAAGAGACCCAGTACTTC.

This clonotype was recorded many times. The chain recombines TRBV15 with TRBJ2-1; D tentatively reads TRBD1 or TRBD2 (7 bases each). The germline V and J ends were trimmed by 4 bases and 4 bases, with 14 bases remaining between them. The CDR3 totals 15 residues. Germline lookup yields CDR1 LNHNV and CDR2 YYDKDF (reference sequence). The CDR3 spells CATSIKRGQYNEQFF. The CDR3 DNA follows: TGTGCCACCAGCATAAAGCGGGGACAGTACAATGAGCAGTTCTTC.

The rearrangement uses TRBV4-1 and TRBJ2-7, with TRBD1 matching over 12 bases. Germline V gene sequence: CDR1 MGHRA, CDR2 YSYEKL. This CDR3 spans 17 amino acids. With 3 bases clipped from V and 5 bases from J, the junction kept 11 bases outside the gene matches. The CDR3 DNA sequence: TGCGCCAGCAGCCAGGTTGAAGTCGGGACAGGGGGCCACGAGCAGTACTTC. Encoded protein: CASSQVEVGTGGHEQYF.

This clonotype was seen only a few times. This chain uses TRBV7-8 with TRBJ2-4; the D gene could be TRBD1 or TRBD2 (6 bases each). This CDR3 has 15 residues. Trimming removed 3 bases at V and 9 bases at J, with 18 bases between. Germline V CDR1 and CDR2: SGHVS, FQNEAQ. CDR3 DNA sequence: TGTGCCAGCAGCTTGTTTGGGGGGCGCGGGACCATTCAGTACTTC. Translating it yields CASSLFGGRGTIQYF.

This clonotype occurred many times. The rearrangement joins TRBV3-1 to TRBJ2-2; the D is unclear. The length of the CDR3 is 16 residues. The V end lost 4 bases, the J end lost 0 bases, and 12 bases lay between the germline ends. Germline CDR1 is LGHDT and CDR2 is YNNKEL (reference sequence). CDR3 region: CASSPVGTTNTGELFF. For the CDR3, the DNA is TGTGCCAGCAGCCCTGTCGGAACCACGAACACCGGGGAGCTGTTTTTT.

This sequence joins TRBV19 and TRBJ2-7; 8 nucleotides match TRBD1. Unmatched junction bases numbered 8, after V lost 3 bases and J lost 1 base. This CDR3 spans 16 amino acids. CDR1 is LNHDA, CDR2 SQIVND, per germline (reference sequence). CDR3 in amino acids: CASSISRQGASYEQYF. The CDR3 region has the DNA TGTGCCAGTAGTATCTCGCGGCAGGGGGCTTCCTACGAGCAGTACTTC.

This clonotype was counted at least ten times. The chain uses TRBV12-3 or TRBV12-4 and TRBJ2-1; D is unclear. The V gene lost 2 bases and the J gene lost 4 bases, with 9 bases spanning the gap. The CDR3 extends over 14 amino acids. CDR3 residues: CASSLRNFYNEQFF. CDR3 sequence (DNA): TGTGCCAGCAGTTTAAGGAACTTTTACAATGAGCAGTTCTTC.

This clonotype has a count of ten or more. The CDR3 DNA is TGTGCCAGCAGCTCTGGGTCAGATACGCAGTATTTT. This encodes CASSSGSDTQYF. The rearrangement uses TRBV7-3 and TRBJ2-3; D remains unclear. Germline values: CDR1 SGHTA, CDR2 FQGTGA. Trimming left V 4 bases short and J 4 bases short, with 6 bases between. The CDR3 contains 12 residues.

This clonotype was observed a handful of times. Possible read error: a much larger clone is one base away. CDR3 in DNA: TGTGCCAGCAGCTTCCCCGGGAGTTCGAACACCGGGGAGCTGTTTTTT. This codes for CASSFPGSSNTGELFF. V gene TRBV7-9 combines with J gene TRBJ2-2; D possibly corresponds to TRBD2 (6 bases). V lost 3 bases to trimming and J lost 0 bases, with 11 bases between them. Germline values: CDR1 SEHNR, CDR2 FQNEAQ (reference sequence). The CDR3 has 16 residues.

This clonotype was seen only a few times. The rearrangement links TRBV7-2 to TRBJ2-1; D not resolved. V shed 4 bases and J shed 7 bases, with 14 bases lying between them. The CDR3 consists of 14 residues. Germline assignment: CDR1 SGHTA and CDR2 FQGNSA. This CDR3 is CASSSPQRGNEQFF. The CDR3 DNA sequence: TGTGCCAGCAGCTCTCCACAGAGAGGTAATGAGCAGTTCTTC.

The sample holds many counts of this clonotype. V is TRBV14 and J is TRBJ2-4; 8 bases line up with TRBD2. Losses at the gene ends were 4 bases for V and 6 bases for J; bases not matched to a gene: 8. This CDR3 is built from 15 residues. Looked up from germline, CDR1 is SGHDN and CDR2 is FVKESK. CDR3 nucleotides: TGTGCCAGCAGCCCCGGACTAGCAAGAATAAACATTCAGTACTTC. This gives the protein CASSPGLARINIQYF.

This clonotype was counted many times. The chain links TRBV10-1 to TRBJ2-3; no definite D call. CDR1 and CDR2 (germline): WNHNN, SYGVQD (reference sequence). The CDR3 consists of 17 residues. V was trimmed by 5 bases and J by 0 bases, leaving 18 bases between them. CDR3 DNA sequence: TGCGCCAGCAGTCCGGGCTACCAACAGCCTAGCACAGATACGCAGTATTTT. Translating gives CASSPGYQQPSTDTQYF.

This clonotype was observed at least ten times. The chain carries TRBV13 and TRBJ2-5; D tentatively reads TRBD1 or TRBD2 (5 bases each). The CDR3 is 13 residues long. In germline, CDR1 is PRHDT, CDR2 FYEKMQ (reference sequence). V was clipped by 2 bases and J by 7 bases, with 11 bases between them. The CDR3 here is CASSLRGEGTQYF. Written as DNA, the CDR3 is TGTGCCAGCAGCTTAAGAGGGGAAGGGACCCAGTACTTC.

This clonotype was found many times. The rearrangement joins TRBV5-1 to TRBJ2-7; TRBD2 is a possible D gene (5 bases). CDR1 and CDR2 from the germline V gene are SGHRS and YFSETQ. V lost 3 bases and J 0 bases, leaving 19 bases between the germline ends. This CDR3 is 17 amino acids long. As DNA, the CDR3 is TGCGCCAGCAGCTCCGCTCAAGGCGGGTGGAGCTCCTACGAGCAGTACTTC. Its translation is CASSSAQGGWSSYEQYF.

This clonotype has more than one count but fewer than ten. The chain links TRBV20-1 to TRBJ2-7; the D gene could be TRBD1 or TRBD2 (5 bases each). Germline V gene data show CDR1 as DFQATT and CDR2 as SNEGSKA (reference sequence). The CDR3 has 15 amino acids. V was trimmed by 0 bases and J by 4 bases, leaving 16 bases between them. The CDR3 here is CSARDGARLAYEQYF. CDR3 nucleotides: TGCAGTGCTAGAGATGGGGCCCGGCTAGCTTACGAGCAGTACTTC.

A few counts support this clonotype. V is TRBV3-1 and J is TRBJ1-2; D uncertain. Germline V gene lookup returns CDR1 LGHDT and CDR2 YNNKEL (reference sequence). This CDR3 has 12 residues. Deletions cut 1 base from V and 6 bases from J, with 6 bases between. The CDR3 nucleotides read TGTGCCAGCAGCCAAGGACTGGATGGCTACACCTTC. Amino acid sequence: CASSQGLDGYTF.

At least ten counts were recorded for this clonotype. The CDR3 DNA sequence: TGCAGCGCCGAAGCGGGGGGAGGCTCCGGGGAGCTGTTTTTT. This codes for CSAEAGGGSGELFF. The chain employs TRBV29-1 and TRBJ2-2, with 9 bases aligning to TRBD2. The V gene's germline CDR1 is SQVTM and CDR2 ANQGSEA. The CDR3 has 14 residues. The junction had 9 bases not matched to a gene; V was cut back by 7 bases and J by 6 bases.

This clonotype has at least ten counts. V is TRBV4-3 and J is TRBJ1-1; D not certain. V was shortened by 0 bases and J by 0 bases, with 11 bases between the two germline ends. CDR3 size: 16 residues. CDR1 and CDR2 (germline): LGHNA, YSLEER. The CDR3 region has the DNA TGCGCCAGCAGCCAAGATAGGACCGACATGAACACTGAAGCTTTCTTT. Translating gives CASSQDRTDMNTEAFF.

This clonotype showed up many times. The genes are TRBV4-2 and TRBJ2-7; weak D call: TRBD2 (6 bases). Germline lookup yields CDR1 LGHNA and CDR2 YNFKEQ. The CDR3 is 13 residues long. The V end was cut by 4 bases, the J end by 6 bases, with 13 bases between. The CDR3 here is CASSPTRSAEQYF. CDR3 nucleotide sequence: TGTGCCAGCAGCCCGACTAGATCCGCCGAGCAGTACTTC.

With regard to this clonotype: A clone one base away is much larger, so this may be a read error. This CDR3 is missing its conserved last phenylalanine or tryptophan, likely due to a read error. The genes are TRBV27 and TRBJ1-6, with no clear D. Trimming left V 7 bases short and J 9 bases short, with 10 bases between. Germline lookup yields CDR1 MNHEY and CDR2 SMNVEV (reference sequence). CDR3 length: 12 residues. The CDR3 region is CASKKGGSPLHL. The CDR3 DNA follows: TGTGCCAGCAAAAAGGGAGGTTCACCCCTCCACTTA.

This clonotype came up many times. The CDR3 is CASSWGLAGGPGNEQFF. CDR3 nucleotides: TGTGCCAGCAGCTGGGGACTAGCGGGGGGGCCGGGCAATGAGCAGTTCTTC. The gene calls are TRBV11-2 and TRBJ2-1; 16 bases map to TRBD2. Trimming at V came to 4 bases and at J to 6 bases, leaving 6 bases not matched to a gene. The CDR3 runs to 17 residues. From germline, CDR1 is SGHAT and CDR2 FQNNGV.

This clonotype was counted many times. The chain uses TRBV15 and TRBJ1-1; 7 nucleotides match TRBD1. This CDR3 comprises 15 residues. Germline V gene data show CDR1 as LNHNV and CDR2 as YYDKDF (reference sequence). Trimming removed 1 base from V and 0 bases from J; junction bases left unmatched: 2. CDR3 nucleotides: TGTGCCACCAGCAGAGTAAGGGGGCTGAACACTGAAGCTTTCTTT. Encoded protein: CATSRVRGLNTEAFF.

This clonotype has at least ten counts. The rearrangement uses TRBV6-2 or TRBV6-3 and TRBJ2-1; tentative D call: TRBD2 (5 bases). The V gene lost 0 bases and the J gene lost 1 base, with 16 bases spanning the gap. This CDR3 has 18 residues. Germline lookup yields CDR1 MNHEY and CDR2 SVGEGT. The CDR3 protein is CASSYSSSASYSYNEQFF. CDR3 coding DNA: TGTGCCAGCAGTTACTCTTCCAGCGCTAGCTATTCCTACAATGAGCAGTTCTTC.

In its sample, this clonotype was seen many times. V and J are TRBV3-1 and TRBJ2-7; D unclear. V lost 0 bases and J 0 bases, leaving 9 bases between the germline ends. The CDR3 contains 15 residues. From germline, CDR1 is LGHDT and CDR2 YNNKEL (reference sequence). The CDR3 reads CASSQDPRSSYEQYF. The CDR3 DNA sequence: TGTGCCAGCAGCCAAGATCCCCGGAGCTCCTACGAGCAGTACTTC.